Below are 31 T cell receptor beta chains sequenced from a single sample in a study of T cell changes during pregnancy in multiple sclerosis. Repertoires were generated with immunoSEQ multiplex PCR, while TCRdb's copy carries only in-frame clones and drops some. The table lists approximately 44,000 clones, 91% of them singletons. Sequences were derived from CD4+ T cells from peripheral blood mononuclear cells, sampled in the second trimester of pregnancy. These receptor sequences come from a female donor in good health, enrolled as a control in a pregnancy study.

The CDR3 region is CASPRDAVQGGNQPQHF. The CDR3 bases are TGTGCCAGCCCGCGGGACGCCGTCCAGGGGGGCAATCAGCCCCAGCATTTT. The J gene is TRBJ1-5, the V gene TRBV21-1; TRBD1 was called by the table and not checked on the DNA. TRBV21-1 is a pseudogene locus. This CDR3 comprises 17 residues.

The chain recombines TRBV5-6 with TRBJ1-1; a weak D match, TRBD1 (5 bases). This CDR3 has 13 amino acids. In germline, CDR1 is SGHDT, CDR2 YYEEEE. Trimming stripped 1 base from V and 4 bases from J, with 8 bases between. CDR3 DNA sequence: TGTGCCAGCAGCTTGCCAGGGCTCACTGAAGCTTTCTTT. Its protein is CASSLPGLTEAFF. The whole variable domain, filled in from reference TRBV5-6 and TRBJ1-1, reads DAGVTQSPTHLIKTRGQQVTLRCSPKSGHDTVSWYQQALGQGPQFIFQYYEEEERQRGNFPDRFSGHQFPNYSSELNVNALLLGDSALYLCASSLPGLTEAFFGQGTRLTVV.

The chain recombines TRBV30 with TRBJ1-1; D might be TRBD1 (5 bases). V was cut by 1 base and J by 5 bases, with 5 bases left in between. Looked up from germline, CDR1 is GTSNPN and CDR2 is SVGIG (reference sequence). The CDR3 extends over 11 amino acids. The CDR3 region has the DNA TGTGCCTGGAGTGGGACAACTGAAGCTTTCTTT. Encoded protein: CAWSGTTEAFF.

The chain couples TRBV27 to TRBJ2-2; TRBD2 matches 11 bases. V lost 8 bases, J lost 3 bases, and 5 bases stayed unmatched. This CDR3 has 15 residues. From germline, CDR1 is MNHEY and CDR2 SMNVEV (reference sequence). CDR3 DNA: TGTGCCAGCTTGAGACTAGCGGGGCACACCGGGGAGCTGTTTTTT. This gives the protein CASLRLAGHTGELFF.

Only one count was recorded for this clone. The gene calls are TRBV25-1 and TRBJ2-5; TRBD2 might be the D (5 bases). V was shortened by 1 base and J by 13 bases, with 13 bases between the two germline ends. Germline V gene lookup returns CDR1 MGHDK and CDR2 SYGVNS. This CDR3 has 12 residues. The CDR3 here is CASSEFGRTWYF. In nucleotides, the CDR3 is TGTGCCAGCAGTGAATTTGGCCGGACTTGGTACTTC.

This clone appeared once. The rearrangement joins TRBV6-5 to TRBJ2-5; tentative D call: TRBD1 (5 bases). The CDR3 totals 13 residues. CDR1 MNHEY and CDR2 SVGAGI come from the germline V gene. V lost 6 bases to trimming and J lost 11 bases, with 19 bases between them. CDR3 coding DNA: TGTGCCAGCAGGCCGACAGAGTTTGGAGAGCAGTACTTC. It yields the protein CASRPTEFGEQYF.

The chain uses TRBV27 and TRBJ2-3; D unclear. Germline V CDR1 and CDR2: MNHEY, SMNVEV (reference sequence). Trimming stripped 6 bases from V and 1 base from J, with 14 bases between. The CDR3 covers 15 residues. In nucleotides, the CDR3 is TGTGCCAGCAGCCCTGTCGGCGGTGGCACAGATACGCAGTATTTT. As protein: CASSPVGGGTDTQYF.

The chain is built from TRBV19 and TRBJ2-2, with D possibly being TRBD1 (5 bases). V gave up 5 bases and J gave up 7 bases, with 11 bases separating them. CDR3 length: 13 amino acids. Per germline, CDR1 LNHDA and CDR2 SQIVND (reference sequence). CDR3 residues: CASSGQGDGELFF. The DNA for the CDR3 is TGTGCCAGTAGTGGGCAGGGCGACGGGGAGCTGTTTTTT.

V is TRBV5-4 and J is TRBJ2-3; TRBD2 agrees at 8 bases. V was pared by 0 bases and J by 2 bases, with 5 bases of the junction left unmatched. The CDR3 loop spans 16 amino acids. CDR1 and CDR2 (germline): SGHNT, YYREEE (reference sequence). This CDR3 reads CASSLAVLAVTDTQYF. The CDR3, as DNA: TGTGCCAGCAGCTTGGCCGTACTAGCGGTCACAGATACGCAGTATTTT.

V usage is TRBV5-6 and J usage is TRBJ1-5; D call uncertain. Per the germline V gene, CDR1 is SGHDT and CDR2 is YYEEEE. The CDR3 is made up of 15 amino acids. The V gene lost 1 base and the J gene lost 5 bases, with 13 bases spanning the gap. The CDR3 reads CASSLLAAPDQPQHF. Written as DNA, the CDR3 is TGTGCCAGCAGCTTGTTGGCAGCGCCCGATCAGCCCCAGCATTTT.

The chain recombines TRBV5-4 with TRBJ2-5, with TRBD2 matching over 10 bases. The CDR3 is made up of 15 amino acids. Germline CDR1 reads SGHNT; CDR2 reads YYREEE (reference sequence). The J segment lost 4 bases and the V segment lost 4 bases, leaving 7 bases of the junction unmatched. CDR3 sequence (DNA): TGTGCCAGCAGCCTGGCAGCGGGGGGGCCAGAGACCCAGTACTTC. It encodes CASSLAAGGPETQYF.

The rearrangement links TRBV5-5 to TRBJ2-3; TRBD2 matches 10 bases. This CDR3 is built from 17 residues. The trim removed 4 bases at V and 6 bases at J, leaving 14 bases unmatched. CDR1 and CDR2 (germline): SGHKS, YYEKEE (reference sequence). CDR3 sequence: CASSPSGGARSRDTQYF. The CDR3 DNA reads TGTGCCAGCAGCCCCAGCGGGGGGGCTCGATCCCGGGATACGCAGTATTTT.

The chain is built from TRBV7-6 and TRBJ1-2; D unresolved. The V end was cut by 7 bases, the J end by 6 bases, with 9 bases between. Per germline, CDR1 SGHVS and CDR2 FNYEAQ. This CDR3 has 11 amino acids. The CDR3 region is CASMREDGYTF. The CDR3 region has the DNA TGTGCCAGCATGAGGGAGGATGGCTACACCTTC.

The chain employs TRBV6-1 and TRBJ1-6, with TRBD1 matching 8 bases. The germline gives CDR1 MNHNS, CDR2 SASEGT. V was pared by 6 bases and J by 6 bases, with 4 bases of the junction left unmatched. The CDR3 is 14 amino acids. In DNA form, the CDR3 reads TGTGCCAGCAGGCCAGACAGGGGTAATTCACCCCTCCACTTT. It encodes CASRPDRGNSPLHF.

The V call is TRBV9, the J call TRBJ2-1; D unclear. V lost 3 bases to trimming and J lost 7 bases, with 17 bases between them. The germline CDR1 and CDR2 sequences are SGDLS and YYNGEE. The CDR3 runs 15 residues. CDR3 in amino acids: CASSAPLASRNEQFF. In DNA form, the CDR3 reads TGTGCCAGCAGCGCCCCCCTCGCCTCTCGGAATGAGCAGTTCTTC.

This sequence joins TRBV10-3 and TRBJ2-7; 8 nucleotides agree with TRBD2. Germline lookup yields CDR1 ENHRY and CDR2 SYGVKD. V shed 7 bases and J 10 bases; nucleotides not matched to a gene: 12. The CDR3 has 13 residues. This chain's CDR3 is CAINGDGTRKQYF. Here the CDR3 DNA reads TGTGCCATCAACGGTGATGGGACTAGAAAACAGTACTTC.

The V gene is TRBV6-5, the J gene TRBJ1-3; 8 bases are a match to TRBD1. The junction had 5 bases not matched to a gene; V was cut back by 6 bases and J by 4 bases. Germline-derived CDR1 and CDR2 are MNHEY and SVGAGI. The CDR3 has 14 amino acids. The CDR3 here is CASSRRDRGNTIYF. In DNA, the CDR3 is TGTGCCAGCAGCCGCCGGGACAGGGGAAACACCATATATTTT.

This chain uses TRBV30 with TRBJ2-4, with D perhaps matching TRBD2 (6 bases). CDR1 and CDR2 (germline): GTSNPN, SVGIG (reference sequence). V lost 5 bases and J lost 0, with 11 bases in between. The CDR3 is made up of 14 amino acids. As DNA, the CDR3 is TGTGCCTGGGGGGGAGGCAGAGCCAAAAACATTCAGTACTTC. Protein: CAWGGGRAKNIQYF.

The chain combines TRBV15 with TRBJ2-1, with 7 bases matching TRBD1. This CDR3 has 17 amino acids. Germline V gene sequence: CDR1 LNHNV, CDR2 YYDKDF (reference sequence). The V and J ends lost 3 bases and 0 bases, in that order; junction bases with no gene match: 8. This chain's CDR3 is CATSSEQGQSSYNEQFF. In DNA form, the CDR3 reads TGTGCCACCAGCAGTGAACAGGGACAGAGCTCCTACAATGAGCAGTTCTTC.

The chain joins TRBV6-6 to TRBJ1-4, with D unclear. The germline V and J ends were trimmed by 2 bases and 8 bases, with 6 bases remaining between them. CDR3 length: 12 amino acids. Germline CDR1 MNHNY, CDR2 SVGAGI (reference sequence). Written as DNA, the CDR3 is TGTGCCAGCAGTTACACGGAGGAAAAACTGTTTTTT. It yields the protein CASSYTEEKLFF.

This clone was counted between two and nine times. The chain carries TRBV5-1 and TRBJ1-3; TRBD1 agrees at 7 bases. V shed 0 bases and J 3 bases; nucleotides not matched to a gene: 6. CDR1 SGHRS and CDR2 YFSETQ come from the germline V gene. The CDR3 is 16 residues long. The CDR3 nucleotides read TGCGCCAGCAGCTTGGGTATAGGGGGCGATGGAAACACCATATATTTT. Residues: CASSLGIGGDGNTIYF.

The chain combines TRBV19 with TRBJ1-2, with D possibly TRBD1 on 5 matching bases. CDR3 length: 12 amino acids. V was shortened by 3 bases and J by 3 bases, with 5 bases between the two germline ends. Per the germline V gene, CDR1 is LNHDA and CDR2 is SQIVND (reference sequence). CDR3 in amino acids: CASSIRDYGYTF. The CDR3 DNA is TGTGCCAGTAGTATCAGGGACTATGGCTACACCTTC.

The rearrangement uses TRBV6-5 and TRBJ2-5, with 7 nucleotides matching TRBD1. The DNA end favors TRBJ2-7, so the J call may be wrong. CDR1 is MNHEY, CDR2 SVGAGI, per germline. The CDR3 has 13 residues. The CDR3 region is CASRGTASYEQYF. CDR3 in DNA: TGTGCCAGCAGAGGGACAGCATCCTACGAGCAGTACTTC.

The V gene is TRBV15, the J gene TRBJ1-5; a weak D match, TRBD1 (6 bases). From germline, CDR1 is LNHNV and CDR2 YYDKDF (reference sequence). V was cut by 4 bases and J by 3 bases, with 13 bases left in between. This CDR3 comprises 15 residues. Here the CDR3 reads CATSTPDRYNQPQHF. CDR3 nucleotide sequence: TGTGCCACCAGCACCCCAGACAGGTACAATCAGCCCCAGCATTTT.

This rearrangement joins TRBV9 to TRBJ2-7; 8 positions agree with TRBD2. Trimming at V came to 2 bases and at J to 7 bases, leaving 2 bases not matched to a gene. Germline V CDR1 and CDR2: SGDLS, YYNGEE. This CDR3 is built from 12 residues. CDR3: CASSVLAGEQYF. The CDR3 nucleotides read TGTGCCAGCAGCGTGCTAGCGGGTGAGCAGTACTTC. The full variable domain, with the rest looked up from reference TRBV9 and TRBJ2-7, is DSGVTQTPKHLITATGQRVTLRCSPRSGDLSVYWYQQSLDQGLQFLIQYYNGEERAKGNILERFSAQQFPDLHSELNLSSLELGDSALYFCASSVLAGEQYFGPGTRLTVT.

DNA for the CDR3: TGTGCCAGCATCCCCCCGACTAGCGGGAGGAGCTACAATGAGCAGTTCTTC. Its protein is CASIPPTSGRSYNEQFF. V gene TRBV7-3 combines with J gene TRBJ2-1; the match to TRBD2 covers 13 bases. V shed 7 bases and J 3 bases; nucleotides not matched to a gene: 9. The CDR3 is made up of 17 amino acids. From germline, CDR1 is SGHTA and CDR2 FQGTGA.

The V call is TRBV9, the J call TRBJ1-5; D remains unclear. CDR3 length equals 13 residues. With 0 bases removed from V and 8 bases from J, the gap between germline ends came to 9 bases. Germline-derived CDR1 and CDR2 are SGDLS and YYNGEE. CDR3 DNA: TGTGCCAGCAGCGTAGCTGGAGCTGAGCCCCAGCATTTT. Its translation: CASSVAGAEPQHF.

CDR3 sequence reads: CASSLRQVGGELFF. CDR3 nucleotides: TGTGCCAGCAGCTTGCGTCAGGTCGGCGGGGAGCTGTTTTTT. The genes are TRBV5-6 and TRBJ2-2; no reliable D call. V was trimmed by 1 base and J by 7 bases, leaving 11 bases between them. Looked up from germline, CDR1 is SGHDT and CDR2 is YYEEEE. This CDR3 contains 14 residues.

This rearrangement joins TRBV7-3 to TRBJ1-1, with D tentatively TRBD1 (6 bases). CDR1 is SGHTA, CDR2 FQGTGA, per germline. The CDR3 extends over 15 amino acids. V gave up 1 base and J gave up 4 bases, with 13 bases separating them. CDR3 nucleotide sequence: TGTGCCAGCAGCTTAAGAGGGCAGGGGAGCACTGAAGCTTTCTTT. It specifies CASSLRGQGSTEAFF.

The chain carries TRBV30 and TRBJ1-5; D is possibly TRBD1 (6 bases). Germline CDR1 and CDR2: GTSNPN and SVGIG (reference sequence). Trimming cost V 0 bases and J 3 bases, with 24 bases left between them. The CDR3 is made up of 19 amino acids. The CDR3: CAWSVESVSTGSLNQPQHF. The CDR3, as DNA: TGTGCCTGGAGTGTAGAGTCGGTTTCTACAGGGTCCCTCAATCAGCCCCAGCATTTT.

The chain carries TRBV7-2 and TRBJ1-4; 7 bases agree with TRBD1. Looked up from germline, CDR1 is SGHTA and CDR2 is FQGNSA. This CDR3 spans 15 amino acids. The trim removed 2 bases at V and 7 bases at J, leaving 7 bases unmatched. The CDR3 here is CASSLRQGGFEKLFF. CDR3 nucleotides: TGTGCCAGCAGCTTAAGACAGGGAGGTTTTGAAAAACTGTTTTTT.